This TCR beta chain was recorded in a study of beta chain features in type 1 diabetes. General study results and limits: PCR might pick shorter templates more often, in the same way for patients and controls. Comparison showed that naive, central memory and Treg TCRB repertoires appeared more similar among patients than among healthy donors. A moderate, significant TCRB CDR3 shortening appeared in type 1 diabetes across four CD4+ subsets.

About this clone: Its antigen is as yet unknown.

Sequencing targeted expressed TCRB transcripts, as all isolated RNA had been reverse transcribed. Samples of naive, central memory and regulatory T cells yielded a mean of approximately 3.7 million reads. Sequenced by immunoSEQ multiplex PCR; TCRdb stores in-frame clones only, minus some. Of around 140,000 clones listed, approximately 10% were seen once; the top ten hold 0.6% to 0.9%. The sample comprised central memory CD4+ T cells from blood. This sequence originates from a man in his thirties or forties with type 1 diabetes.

For the CDR3, the DNA is TGTGCCAGCAGGAGTACAGGGGGACCCTACAATGAGCAGTTCTTC. Amino acid sequence: CASRSTGGPYNEQFF. The chain links TRBV5-4 to TRBJ2-1; TRBD1 aligns across 8 bases. The trim removed 5 bases at V and 2 bases at J, leaving 6 bases unmatched. Germline CDR1 reads SGHNT; CDR2 reads YYREEE (reference sequence). This CDR3 spans 15 amino acids.